One sample yielded the 2 T cell receptor beta chains listed below, sequenced in a study of blood T cell repertoires in COVID-19. Data came from immunoSEQ multiplex PCR; TCRdb stores just in-frame clones and leaves some out. The sample has 170,000 or so clones, around 82% seen once. Sequencing used peripheral blood. The receptors come from a man younger than 35 with active or convalescent COVID-19.

The V call is TRBV6-5, the J call TRBJ1-5, with TRBD1 as a possible D gene (6 bases). The CDR3 covers 15 residues. V lost 7 bases and J lost 5, with 18 bases in between. The V gene's germline CDR1 is MNHEY and CDR2 SVGAGI. The CDR3 DNA reads TGTGCCAGCACTCAAATACAGGGACCGTATCAGCCCCAGCATTTT. This sequence encodes CASTQIQGPYQPQHF.

The chain carries TRBV5-4 and TRBJ1-2; TRBD1 matches at 7 bases. This CDR3 is 15 amino acids long. V shed 2 bases, J shed 5 bases, and the junction held 9 bases outside the gene matches. Looked up from germline, CDR1 is SGHNT and CDR2 is YYREEE (reference sequence). CDR3 nucleotides: TGTGCCAGCAGCTTAAGGGGGCCCTTTAAATATGGCTACACCTTC. Its translation: CASSLRGPFKYGYTF.